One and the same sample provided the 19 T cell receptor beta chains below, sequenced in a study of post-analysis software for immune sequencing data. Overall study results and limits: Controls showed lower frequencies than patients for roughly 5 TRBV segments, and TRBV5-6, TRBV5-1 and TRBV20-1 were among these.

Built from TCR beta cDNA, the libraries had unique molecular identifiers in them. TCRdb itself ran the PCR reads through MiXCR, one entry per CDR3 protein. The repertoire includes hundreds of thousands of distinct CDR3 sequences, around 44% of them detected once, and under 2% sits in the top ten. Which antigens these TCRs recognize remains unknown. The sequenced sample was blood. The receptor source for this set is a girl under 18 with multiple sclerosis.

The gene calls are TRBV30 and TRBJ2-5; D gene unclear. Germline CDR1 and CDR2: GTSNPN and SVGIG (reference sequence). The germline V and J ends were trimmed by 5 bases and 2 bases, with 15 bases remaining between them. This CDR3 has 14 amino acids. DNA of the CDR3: TGTGCCTGGGGATTTGGTGGTAGACAAGAGACCCAGTACTTC. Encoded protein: CAWGFGGRQETQYF.

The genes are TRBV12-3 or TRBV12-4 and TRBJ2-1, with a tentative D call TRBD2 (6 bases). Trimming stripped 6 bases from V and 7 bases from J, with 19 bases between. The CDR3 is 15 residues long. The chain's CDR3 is CASSPSGEVDNEQFF. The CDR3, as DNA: TGTGCCAGCAGCCCCTCGGGGGAGGTTGATAATGAGCAGTTCTTC.

The CDR3 reads CAISDTTLGASRSYEQYF. The CDR3 region has the DNA TGTGCCATCAGTGACACTACCTTGGGTGCCTCGAGGTCCTACGAGCAGTACTTC. This chain links TRBV10-3 with TRBJ2-7; D remains ambiguous. The CDR3 sequence is 18 residues long. V lost 3 bases, J lost 1 base, and 22 bases lay in between. Germline lookup yields CDR1 ENHRY and CDR2 SYGVKD.

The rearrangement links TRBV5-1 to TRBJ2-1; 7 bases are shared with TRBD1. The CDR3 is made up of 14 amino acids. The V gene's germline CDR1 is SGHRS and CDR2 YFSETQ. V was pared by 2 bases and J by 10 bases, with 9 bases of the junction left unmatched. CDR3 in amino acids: CASSFRQGNGEQFF. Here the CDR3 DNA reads TGCGCCAGCAGCTTCCGACAGGGAAACGGCGAGCAGTTCTTC. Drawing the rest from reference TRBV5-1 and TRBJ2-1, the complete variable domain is KAGVTQTPRYLIKTRGQQVTLSCSPISGHRSVSWYQQTPGQGLQFLFEYFSETQRNKGNFPGRFSGRQFSNSRSEMNVSTLELGDSALYLCASSFRQGNGEQFFGPGTRLTVL.

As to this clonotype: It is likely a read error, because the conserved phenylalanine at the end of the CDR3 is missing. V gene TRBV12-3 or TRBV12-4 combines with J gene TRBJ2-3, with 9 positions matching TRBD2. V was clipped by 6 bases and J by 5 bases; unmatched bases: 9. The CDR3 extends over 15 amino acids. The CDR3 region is CASRQTNSGGDTQYS. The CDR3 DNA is TGTGCCAGCAGACAAACCAATAGCGGGGGAGATACGCAGTATTCT.

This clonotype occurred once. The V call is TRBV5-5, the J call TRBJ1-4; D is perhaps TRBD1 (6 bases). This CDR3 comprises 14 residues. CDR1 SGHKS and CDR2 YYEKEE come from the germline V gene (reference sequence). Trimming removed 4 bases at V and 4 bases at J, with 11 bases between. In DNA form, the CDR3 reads TGTGCCAGCAGCCCGGACAGCTATAATGAAAAACTGTTTTTT. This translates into CASSPDSYNEKLFF.

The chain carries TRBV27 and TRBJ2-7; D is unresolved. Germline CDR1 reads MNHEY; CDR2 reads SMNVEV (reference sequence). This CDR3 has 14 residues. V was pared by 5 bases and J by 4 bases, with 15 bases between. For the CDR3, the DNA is TGTGCCAGCAGTCCCAGCCCGAATGGTTACGAGCAGTACTTC. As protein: CASSPSPNGYEQYF.

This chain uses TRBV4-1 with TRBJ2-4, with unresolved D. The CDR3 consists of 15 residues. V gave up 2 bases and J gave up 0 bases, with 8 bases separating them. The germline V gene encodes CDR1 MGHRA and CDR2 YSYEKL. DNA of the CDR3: TGCGCCAGCAGCCAACTATCGGTAGCCAAAAACATTCAGTACTTC. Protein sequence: CASSQLSVAKNIQYF.

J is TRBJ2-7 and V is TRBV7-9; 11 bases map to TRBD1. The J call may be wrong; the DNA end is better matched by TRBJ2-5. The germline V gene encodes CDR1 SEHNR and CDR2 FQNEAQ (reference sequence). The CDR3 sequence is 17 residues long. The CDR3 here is CASTTAGTGGFGWTQYF. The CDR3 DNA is TGTGCCAGCACCACGGCCGGGACAGGGGGTTTCGGGTGGACCCAGTACTTC.

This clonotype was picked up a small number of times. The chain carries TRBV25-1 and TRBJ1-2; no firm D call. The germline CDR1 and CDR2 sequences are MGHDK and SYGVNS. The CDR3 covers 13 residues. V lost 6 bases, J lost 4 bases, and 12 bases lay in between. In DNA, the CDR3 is TGTGCCAGCAGGCGGGCAGAGGGCTATGGCTACACCTTC. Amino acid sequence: CASRRAEGYGYTF.

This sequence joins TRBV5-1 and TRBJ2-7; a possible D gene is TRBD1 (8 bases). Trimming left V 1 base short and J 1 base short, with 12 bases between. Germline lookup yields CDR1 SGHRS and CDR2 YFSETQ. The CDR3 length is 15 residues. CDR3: CASSLTGGESYEQYF. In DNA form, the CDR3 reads TGCGCCAGCAGCTTGACAGGGGGGGAGTCCTACGAGCAGTACTTC.

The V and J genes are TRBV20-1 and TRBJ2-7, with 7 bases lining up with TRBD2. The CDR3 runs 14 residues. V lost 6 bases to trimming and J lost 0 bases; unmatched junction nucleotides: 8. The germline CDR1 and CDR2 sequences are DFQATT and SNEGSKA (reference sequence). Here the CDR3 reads CSADERGISYEQYF. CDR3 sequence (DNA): TGCAGTGCGGATGAGCGGGGAATCTCCTACGAGCAGTACTTC.

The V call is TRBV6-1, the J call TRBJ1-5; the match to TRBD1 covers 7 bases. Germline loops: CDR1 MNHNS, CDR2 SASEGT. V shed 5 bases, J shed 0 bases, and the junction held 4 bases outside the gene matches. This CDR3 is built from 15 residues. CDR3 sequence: CASSIQGLSNQPQHF. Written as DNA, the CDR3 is TGTGCCAGCAGTATACAGGGGCTTAGCAATCAGCCCCAGCATTTT.

The CDR3 here is CASSLSSGVQETQYF. CDR3 nucleotides: TGTGCCAGCAGTTTATCGAGCGGCGTGCAAGAGACCCAGTACTTC. V usage is TRBV27 and J usage is TRBJ2-5, with a possible D match to TRBD2 (5 bases). Germline CDR1 is MNHEY and CDR2 is SMNVEV (reference sequence). The V end lost 0 bases, the J end lost 2 bases, and 10 bases lay between the germline ends. This CDR3 has 15 residues.

CDR3 amino acids: CASRASGTDTQYF. DNA of the CDR3: TGTGCCAGCAGGGCTAGCGGCACAGATACGCAGTATTTT. The chain has TRBV12-3 or TRBV12-4 and TRBJ2-3, with D perhaps TRBD2 (6 bases). The CDR3 consists of 13 residues. V lost 6 bases to trimming and J lost 1 base, with 8 bases between them.

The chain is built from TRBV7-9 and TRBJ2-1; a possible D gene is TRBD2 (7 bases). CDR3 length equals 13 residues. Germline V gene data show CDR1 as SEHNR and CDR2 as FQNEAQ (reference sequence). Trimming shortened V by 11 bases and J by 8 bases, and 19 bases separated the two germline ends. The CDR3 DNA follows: TGTGCCGGAGGGGGGGCCCTCGGCGATGAGCAGTTCTTC. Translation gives CAGGGALGDEQFF.

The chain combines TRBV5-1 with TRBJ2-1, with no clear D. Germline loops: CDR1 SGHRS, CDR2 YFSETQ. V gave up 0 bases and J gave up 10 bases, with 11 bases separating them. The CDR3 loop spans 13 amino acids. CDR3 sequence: CASSLGTEEEQFF. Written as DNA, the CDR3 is TGCGCCAGCAGCTTGGGGACCGAGGAAGAGCAGTTCTTC.

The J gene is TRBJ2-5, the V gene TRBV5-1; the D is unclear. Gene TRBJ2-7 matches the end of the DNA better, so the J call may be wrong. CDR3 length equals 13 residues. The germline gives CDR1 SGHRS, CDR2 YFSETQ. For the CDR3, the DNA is TGCGCCAGCAGCTTGGGGGTTTTTCGCGAGCAGTACTTC. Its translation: CASSLGVFREQYF.

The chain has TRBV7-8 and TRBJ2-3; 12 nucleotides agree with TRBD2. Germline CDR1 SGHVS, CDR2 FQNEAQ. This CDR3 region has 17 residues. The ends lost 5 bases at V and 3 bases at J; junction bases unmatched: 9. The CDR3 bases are TGTGCCAGCAGCGCCCGACTAGCGGGAGAAGGGACAGATACGCAGTATTTT. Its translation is CASSARLAGEGTDTQYF. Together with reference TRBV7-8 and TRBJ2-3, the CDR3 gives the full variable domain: GAGVSQSPRYKVAKRGQDVALRCDPISGHVSLFWYQQALGQGPEFLTYFQNEAQLDKSGLPSDRFFAERPEGSVSTLKIQRTQQEDSAVYLCASSARLAGEGTDTQYFGPGTRLTVL.